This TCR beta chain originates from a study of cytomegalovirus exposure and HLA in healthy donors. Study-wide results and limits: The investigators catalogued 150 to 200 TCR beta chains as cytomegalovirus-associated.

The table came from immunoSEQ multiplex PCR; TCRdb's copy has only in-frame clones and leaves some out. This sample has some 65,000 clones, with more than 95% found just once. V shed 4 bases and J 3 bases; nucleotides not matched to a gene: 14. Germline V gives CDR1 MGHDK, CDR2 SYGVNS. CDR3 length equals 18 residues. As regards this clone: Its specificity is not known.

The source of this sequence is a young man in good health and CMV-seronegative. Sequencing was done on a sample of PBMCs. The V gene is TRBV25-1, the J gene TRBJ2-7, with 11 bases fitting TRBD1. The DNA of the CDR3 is TGTGCCAGCAGTGCTCTGGTGGGATGGACAGGGGGCAACTACGAGCAGTACTTC. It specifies CASSALVGWTGGNYEQYF.